The rows below give T cell receptor beta chains drawn from one sample of a study of cytomegalovirus exposure and HLA in healthy donors. The data were produced by immunoSEQ multiplex PCR, yet TCRdb's version contains in-frame clones alone and is incomplete. The sample lists approximately 300,000 clones, approximately 90% occurring once. Material: PBMCs. Every receptor here comes from a woman aged 18-29 years in good health and CMV-seronegative. Both conserved end residues are part of each CDR3. D genes are given only for firm matches. Some rows mark clone size as missing; the rest say once, few, many or name a class of expanded clone.

J gene: TRBJ2-5; D gene: NA; clone size: NA; V gene: TRBV28; CDR3 protein: CASSFVNGQETQYF; CDR3 DNA: TGTGCCAGCAGCTTTGTGAACGGCCAAGAGACCCAGTACTTC
J gene: TRBJ2-1; D gene: TRBD2; clone size: few; V gene: TRBV7-3; CDR3 protein: CASSPPGAGVGNEQFF; CDR3 DNA: TGTGCCAGCAGCCCCCCCGGCGCGGGAGTCGGAAATGAGCAGTTCTTC
J gene: TRBJ2-7; D gene: NA; clone size: once; V gene: TRBV6-5; CDR3 protein: CASSYPPLGSGYEQYF; CDR3 DNA: TGTGCCAGCAGTTACCCGCCACTAGGTTCGGGCTACGAGCAGTACTTC
J gene: TRBJ1-2; D gene: NA; clone size: once; V gene: TRBV29-1; CDR3 protein: CSVDPGLAYGYTF; CDR3 DNA: TGCAGCGTTGATCCAGGACTCGCTTATGGCTACACCTTC
J gene: TRBJ2-7; D gene: TRBD2; clone size: NA; V gene: TRBV7-8; CDR3 protein: CASSPRRTGGSYEQYF; CDR3 DNA: TGTGCCAGCAGCCCGAGGAGGACGGGGGGGTCCTACGAGCAGTACTTC
J gene: TRBJ2-7; D gene: NA; clone size: NA; V gene: TRBV9; CDR3 protein: CASSVAGKDYEQYF; CDR3 DNA: TGTGCCAGCAGCGTAGCCGGGAAAGACTACGAGCAGTACTTC
J gene: TRBJ2-2; D gene: TRBD2; clone size: NA; V gene: TRBV29-1; CDR3 protein: CSVSGLPPRSTGELFF; CDR3 DNA: TGCAGCGTCTCGGGACTACCCCCACGGAGCACCGGGGAGCTGTTTTTT
J gene: TRBJ2-1; D gene: NA; clone size: NA; V gene: TRBV27; CDR3 protein: CASSGGSHEQFF; CDR3 DNA: TGTGCCAGCAGTGGGGGGTCACACGAGCAGTTCTTC
J gene: TRBJ2-7; D gene: NA; clone size: few; V gene: TRBV2; CDR3 protein: CASHFTGSYEQYF; CDR3 DNA: TGTGCCAGCCACTTTACAGGATCTTACGAGCAGTACTTC
J gene: TRBJ2-3; D gene: NA; clone size: NA; V gene: TRBV6-5; CDR3 protein: CASSSFDTQYF; CDR3 DNA: TGTGCCAGCAGTTCATTTGATACGCAGTATTTT
J gene: TRBJ1-1; D gene: NA; clone size: NA; V gene: TRBV18; CDR3 protein: CASSPSQAMNTEAFF; CDR3 DNA: TGTGCCAGCTCACCCTCCCAGGCCATGAACACTGAAGCTTTCTTT
J gene: TRBJ1-1; D gene: TRBD1; clone size: NA; V gene: TRBV10-3; CDR3 protein: CAISEEGAGTEAFF; CDR3 DNA: TGTGCCATCAGTGAAGAGGGGGCGGGCACTGAAGCTTTCTTT
J gene: TRBJ2-5; D gene: NA; clone size: NA; V gene: TRBV7-8; CDR3 protein: CASSRGLGGEETQYF; CDR3 DNA: TGTGCCAGCAGCCGAGGGTTAGGGGGAGAAGAGACCCAGTACTTC
J gene: TRBJ1-1; D gene: NA; clone size: NA; V gene: TRBV4-2; CDR3 protein: CASSQGQRNTEAFF; CDR3 DNA: TGTGCCAGCAGCCAAGGACAGAGGAACACTGAAGCTTTCTTT
J gene: TRBJ2-2; D gene: NA; clone size: NA; V gene: TRBV5-6; CDR3 protein: CASSRGTGELFF; CDR3 DNA: TGTGCCAGCAGCCGAGGCACCGGGGAGCTGTTTTTT
J gene: TRBJ2-3; D gene: NA; clone size: NA; V gene: TRBV2; CDR3 protein: CASSEGADTQYF; CDR3 DNA: TGTGCCAGCAGTGAGGGGGCCGATACGCAGTATTTT
J gene: TRBJ2-7; D gene: NA; clone size: NA; V gene: TRBV10-3; CDR3 protein: CAISEGQGGFQQYF; CDR3 DNA: TGTGCCATCAGTGAGGGGCAGGGCGGTTTTCAGCAGTACTTC
J gene: TRBJ2-1; D gene: NA; clone size: NA; V gene: TRBV5-1; CDR3 protein: CATKTYNEQFF; CDR3 DNA: TGCGCCACCAAAACTTACAATGAGCAGTTCTTC
J gene: TRBJ2-7; D gene: TRBD2; clone size: NA; V gene: TRBV11-2; CDR3 protein: CASSLGLAGIYEQYF; CDR3 DNA: TGTGCCAGCAGCTTAGGGCTAGCGGGAATCTACGAGCAGTACTTC
J gene: TRBJ2-5; D gene: NA; clone size: NA; V gene: TRBV11-2; CDR3 protein: CASSQPDRSETQYF; CDR3 DNA: TGTGCCAGCAGCCAACCCGACAGGTCTGAGACCCAGTACTTC
J gene: TRBJ2-1; D gene: TRBD2; clone size: NA; V gene: TRBV2; CDR3 protein: CASTTRDYRQFF; CDR3 DNA: TGTGCCAGCACCACTAGGGACTACCGGCAGTTCTTC
J gene: TRBJ2-3; D gene: TRBD2; clone size: NA; V gene: TRBV19; CDR3 protein: CASTGMLAGGPPDTQYF; CDR3 DNA: TGTGCCAGTACGGGAATGCTAGCGGGAGGGCCCCCAGATACGCAGTATTTT
J gene: TRBJ2-2; D gene: NA; clone size: NA; V gene: TRBV9; CDR3 protein: CASSVAGTGELFF; CDR3 DNA: TGTGCCAGCAGCGTAGCGGGCACCGGGGAGCTGTTTTTT
J gene: TRBJ1-1; D gene: TRBD1; clone size: NA; V gene: TRBV5-1; CDR3 protein: CASSWSTSGTGGGYTEAFF; CDR3 DNA: TGCGCCAGCAGCTGGTCCACTTCCGGGACAGGGGGAGGGTACACTGAAGCTTTCTTT
J gene: TRBJ2-2; D gene: TRBD2; clone size: NA; V gene: TRBV7-7; CDR3 protein: CASSPGAGGGELFF; CDR3 DNA: TGTGCTAGCAGCCCCGGAGCGGGGGGCGGGGAGCTGTTTTTT
J gene: TRBJ2-3; D gene: TRBD2; clone size: NA; V gene: TRBV4-3; CDR3 protein: CASSQEVGGSGGTQYF; CDR3 DNA: TGCGCCAGCAGCCAAGAAGTAGGCGGGAGTGGGGGTACGCAGTATTTT
J gene: TRBJ2-5; D gene: TRBD2; clone size: NA; V gene: TRBV7-2; CDR3 protein: CASSLGAGELETQYF; CDR3 DNA: TGTGCCAGCAGCTTAGGAGCGGGAGAGTTGGAGACCCAGTACTTC
J gene: TRBJ1-1; D gene: NA; clone size: NA; V gene: TRBV30; CDR3 protein: CAWRQGGSMNTEAFF; CDR3 DNA: TGTGCCTGGAGGCAAGGAGGGTCGATGAACACTGAAGCTTTCTTT
J gene: TRBJ2-3; D gene: NA; clone size: NA; V gene: TRBV27; CDR3 protein: CASSPRATSTDTQYF; CDR3 DNA: TGTGCCAGCAGTCCCCGAGCAACTAGCACAGATACGCAGTATTTT
J gene: TRBJ2-3; D gene: TRBD2; clone size: NA; V gene: TRBV7-2; CDR3 protein: CASTRGSGRADTQYF; CDR3 DNA: TGTGCCAGCACCCGAGGCAGCGGGAGGGCCGATACGCAGTATTTT
J gene: TRBJ2-5; D gene: NA; clone size: NA; V gene: TRBV5-1; CDR3 protein: CASSLQGYLTETQYF; CDR3 DNA: TGCGCCAGCAGCTTACAGGGATACCTTACGGAGACCCAGTACTTC
J gene: TRBJ1-1; D gene: TRBD1; clone size: NA; V gene: TRBV28; CDR3 protein: CASSLYRDSWEEAFF; CDR3 DNA: TGTGCCAGCAGTCTCTACCGGGACAGCTGGGAGGAAGCTTTCTTT
J gene: TRBJ2-7; D gene: TRBD2; clone size: NA; V gene: TRBV4-1; CDR3 protein: CASSLLQGLAGAYEQYF; CDR3 DNA: TGCGCCAGCAGCCTGCTGCAGGGACTAGCGGGAGCCTACGAGCAGTACTTC
J gene: TRBJ1-2; D gene: NA; clone size: NA; V gene: TRBV6-5; CDR3 protein: CASSYPQGWGYTF; CDR3 DNA: TGTGCCAGCAGTTACCCGCAGGGGTGGGGCTACACCTTC
J gene: TRBJ2-2; D gene: NA; clone size: NA; V gene: TRBV7-8; CDR3 protein: CASSLHGLQNTGELFF; CDR3 DNA: TGTGCCAGCAGCTTACATGGGCTACAGAACACCGGGGAGCTGTTTTTT
J gene: TRBJ2-7; D gene: TRBD1; clone size: NA; V gene: TRBV19; CDR3 protein: CASSTNRQGRSYEQYF; CDR3 DNA: TGTGCCAGTAGTACCAATCGACAGGGGCGCTCCTACGAGCAGTACTTC
J gene: TRBJ2-5; D gene: NA; clone size: NA; V gene: TRBV2; CDR3 protein: CASRQDLYQETQYF; CDR3 DNA: TGTGCCAGCCGGCAGGACTTGTACCAAGAGACCCAGTACTTC
J gene: TRBJ2-7; D gene: NA; clone size: NA; V gene: TRBV18; CDR3 protein: CASSRAGTTSYEQYF; CDR3 DNA: TGTGCCAGCTCACGAGCCGGGACAACCTCCTACGAGCAGTACTTC
J gene: TRBJ2-5; D gene: TRBD1; clone size: NA; V gene: TRBV5-1; CDR3 protein: CASSRTDRGQETQYF; CDR3 DNA: TGCGCCAGCAGCCGGACCGACAGGGGCCAAGAGACCCAGTACTTC
J gene: TRBJ2-7; D gene: TRBD2; clone size: NA; V gene: TRBV4-1; CDR3 protein: CASSQEELAGMYEQYF; CDR3 DNA: TGCGCCAGCAGCCAAGAGGAGCTAGCGGGAATGTACGAGCAGTACTTC
J gene: TRBJ1-4; D gene: TRBD1; clone size: NA; V gene: TRBV7-9; CDR3 protein: CASSHRGTNEKLFF; CDR3 DNA: TGTGCCAGCAGCCACAGGGGTACTAATGAAAAACTGTTTTTT
J gene: TRBJ2-2; D gene: TRBD1; clone size: NA; V gene: TRBV25-1; CDR3 protein: CASRTGDPLTGELFF; CDR3 DNA: TGTGCCAGCAGGACAGGGGACCCCCTCACCGGGGAGCTGTTTTTT